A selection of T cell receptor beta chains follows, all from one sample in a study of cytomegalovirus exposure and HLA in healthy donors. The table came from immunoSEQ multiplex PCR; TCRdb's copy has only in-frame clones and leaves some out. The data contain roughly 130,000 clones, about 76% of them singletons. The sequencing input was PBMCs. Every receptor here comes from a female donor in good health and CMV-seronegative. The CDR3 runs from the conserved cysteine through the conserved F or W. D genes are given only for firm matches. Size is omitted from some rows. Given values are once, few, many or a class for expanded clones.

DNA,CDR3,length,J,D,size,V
TGTGCCAGCAGTGAATTCAGGGCAGACACTGAAGCTTTCTTT,CASSEFRADTEAFF,14,TRBJ1-1,NA,NA,TRBV2
TGTGCCAGCAGTGACACAGGGAGGGATGAGCAGTTCTTC,CASSDTGRDEQFF,13,TRBJ2-1,NA,NA,TRBV6-1
TGTGCCAGCAGCCCGATGGGACAGGGGGGCGAGCAGTACTTC,CASSPMGQGGEQYF,14,TRBJ2-7,TRBD1,NA,TRBV7-2
TGTGCCAGCAGCTTGGATCAGGGGGACACTGAAGCTTTCTTT,CASSLDQGDTEAFF,14,TRBJ1-1,TRBD1,NA,TRBV7-9
TGTGCCAGCAGTCGGACAAGGAACACTGAAGCTTTCTTT,CASSRTRNTEAFF,13,TRBJ1-1,NA,NA,TRBV6-1
TGTGCCAGCAGCTTCGGACAGGGAGGGGGAAGCTATGGCTACACCTTC,CASSFGQGGGSYGYTF,16,TRBJ1-2,TRBD1,NA,TRBV7-9
TGTGCCAGCAGTGAAGGGGACTGGCGGGTGTATAGCACAGATACGCAGTATTTT,CASSEGDWRVYSTDTQYF,18,TRBJ2-3,NA,NA,TRBV2
TGCGCCAGCAGCCAGGGACAGGGGGCTACTAACTATGGCTACACCTTC,CASSQGQGATNYGYTF,16,TRBJ1-2,TRBD1,NA,TRBV5-1
TGTGCTAGCTGGAATGGGGCGAGGGAGCAGTACTTC,CASWNGAREQYF,12,TRBJ2-7,NA,NA,TRBV28
TGCGCCAGCAGCTTCGGACAGGGGAGGGGCGAGCAGTACTTC,CASSFGQGRGEQYF,14,TRBJ2-7,TRBD1,NA,TRBV5-1
TGTGCCAGCAGTTACTCAGGACAGTTCGCTGGAAACACCATATATTTT,CASSYSGQFAGNTIYF,16,TRBJ1-3,NA,few,TRBV6-6
TGTGCCAGCAGTGACCCGGGACAGCACAACTATGGCTACACCTTC,CASSDPGQHNYGYTF,15,TRBJ1-2,TRBD1,NA,TRBV2
TGCGCCAGCAGCCCGAGACTTGACAGGTCTTCCCCCTGCTTC,CASSPRLDRSSPCF,14,TRBJ1-2,NA,once,TRBV5-1
TGTGCCAGCAGCTGGCCGGACTACACAGATACGCAGTATTTT,CASSWPDYTDTQYF,14,TRBJ2-3,NA,NA,TRBV5-4
TGTGCCAGCAGCTTAGAAAGGGGGGGGACAAGTCGGTACGAGCAGTACTTC,CASSLERGGTSRYEQYF,17,TRBJ2-7,NA,NA,TRBV11-2
TGTGCCAGCGGGGGGACTAACTATGGCTACACCTTC,CASGGTNYGYTF,12,TRBJ1-2,NA,NA,TRBV9
TGTGCCAGCAGACTTACAGGGGTAGGGGTCTACGAGCAGTACTTC,CASRLTGVGVYEQYF,15,TRBJ2-7,TRBD1,NA,TRBV28
TGTGCCACCAGCAGAACGGGACTACTCGACAATGAGCAGTTCTTC,CATSRTGLLDNEQFF,15,TRBJ2-1,TRBD2,NA,TRBV15
TGTGCCAGCAGCGCTACCCAGGCAGGGTGGAACTATGGCTACACCTTC,CASSATQAGWNYGYTF,16,TRBJ1-2,NA,NA,TRBV9
TGCAGTCTCCGGGGGGTTGAAAAACTGTTTTTT,CSLRGVEKLFF,11,TRBJ1-4,NA,medium-sized,TRBV20-1
TGTGCCAGCTCACCAGGACAGGGCGAGGCGGATGGCTACACCTTC,CASSPGQGEADGYTF,15,TRBJ1-2,TRBD1,NA,TRBV18
TGTGCCAGCAGCGCGGACAGGACGGGGTACGAGCAGTACTTC,CASSADRTGYEQYF,14,TRBJ2-7,TRBD1,NA,TRBV9
TGTGCCAGCAGCATCCGGGACAGCGAAAAACTGTTTTTT,CASSIRDSEKLFF,13,TRBJ1-4,TRBD1,few,TRBV9
TGCGCCAGCAGCGGAAGACTGGGTAGCTCTGGAACCACCATATATTTT,CASSGRLGSSGTTIYF,16,TRBJ1-3,NA,NA,TRBV5-1
TGTGCCAGCAGTTACTCGGAGGGAATAAGCTACGAGCAGTACTTC,CASSYSEGISYEQYF,15,TRBJ2-7,NA,NA,TRBV6-5
TGTGCCAGCACCCAGGGAAGGGCCGCCAAAAACATTCAGTACTTC,CASTQGRAAKNIQYF,15,TRBJ2-4,NA,NA,TRBV28